The rows below give T cell receptor beta chains drawn from one sample of a study of graft-versus-host responses after intestinal transplantation. Repertoires were generated with immunoSEQ multiplex PCR, while TCRdb's copy carries only in-frame clones and drops some. The top ten hold less than 5.5% of the sample, which has roughly 10,000 clones, under 35% seen once. Sequencing used alloreactive CD4+ T cells from a mixed lymphocyte reaction culture, obtained before transplantation. These receptors originate from a human patient who was an organ donor for intestinal transplantation. Both conserved end residues are part of each CDR3. A D gene is named only where the DNA matches it firmly. Only part of the rows carry a size: once, few, many, or a class if the clone is expanded.

abundance: -
v_gene: TRBV6-1
d_gene: -
j_gene: TRBJ1-1
len: 13
CDR3aa: CASRGHANTEAFF
CDR3nt: TGTGCCAGCAGGGGACACGCGAACACTGAAGCTTTCTTT

abundance: -
v_gene: TRBV7-2
d_gene: -
j_gene: TRBJ1-5
len: 15
CDR3aa: CASSHDSLSGQPQHF
CDR3nt: TGTGCCAGCAGCCACGACAGCTTAAGCGGTCAGCCCCAGCATTTT

abundance: few
v_gene: TRBV5-6
d_gene: -
j_gene: TRBJ2-2
len: 11
CDR3aa: CASSLAGELFF
CDR3nt: TGTGCCAGCAGCTTGGCCGGGGAGCTGTTTTTT

abundance: -
v_gene: TRBV14
d_gene: TRBD1
j_gene: TRBJ2-7
len: 14
CDR3aa: CASSQGDRAHEQYF
CDR3nt: TGTGCCAGCAGCCAAGGGGACAGGGCCCACGAGCAGTACTTC

abundance: -
v_gene: TRBV5-6
d_gene: -
j_gene: TRBJ1-2
len: 13
CDR3aa: CASSSIANYGYTF
CDR3nt: TGTGCCAGCAGCTCGATAGCTAACTATGGCTACACCTTC

abundance: -
v_gene: TRBV5-6
d_gene: -
j_gene: TRBJ1-2
len: 13
CDR3aa: CASSLWQGTGYTF
CDR3nt: TGTGCCAGCAGCTTGTGGCAGGGTACTGGCTACACCTTC

abundance: -
v_gene: TRBV7-2
d_gene: -
j_gene: TRBJ2-3
len: 14
CDR3aa: CASSLPGPQDTQYF
CDR3nt: TGTGCCAGCAGCCTGCCGGGACCTCAAGATACGCAGTATTTT

abundance: few
v_gene: TRBV7-3
d_gene: TRBD2
j_gene: TRBJ2-3
len: 16
CDR3aa: CASSLLLAGATDTQYF
CDR3nt: TGTGCCAGCAGCTTACTCCTAGCGGGGGCTACAGATACGCAGTATTTT

abundance: -
v_gene: TRBV5-1
d_gene: -
j_gene: TRBJ2-5
len: 16
CDR3aa: CASSLGSRGPGETQYF
CDR3nt: TGCGCCAGCAGCTTGGGATCGCGGGGGCCTGGGGAGACCCAGTACTTC

abundance: -
v_gene: TRBV7-9
d_gene: -
j_gene: TRBJ1-1
len: 15
CDR3aa: CASSLVFTQSTEAFF
CDR3nt: TGTGCCAGCAGCTTAGTTTTTACCCAGTCGACTGAAGCTTTCTTT

abundance: -
v_gene: TRBV29-1
d_gene: TRBD1
j_gene: TRBJ1-2
len: 14
CDR3aa: CSVRQGATNYGYTF
CDR3nt: TGCAGCGTCCGACAGGGGGCTACTAACTATGGCTACACCTTC

abundance: few
v_gene: TRBV5-1
d_gene: TRBD2
j_gene: TRBJ2-1
len: 16
CDR3aa: CASSLVGSGGYNEQFF
CDR3nt: TGCGCCAGCAGCTTGGTTGGAAGCGGGGGTTACAATGAGCAGTTCTTC

abundance: -
v_gene: TRBV4-2
d_gene: TRBD1
j_gene: TRBJ2-5
len: 12
CDR3aa: CASSPGQETQYF
CDR3nt: TGTGCCAGCAGCCCGGGACAGGAGACCCAGTACTTC

abundance: -
v_gene: TRBV12-5
d_gene: TRBD1
j_gene: TRBJ1-4
len: 16
CDR3aa: CASGLGITGGGEKLFF
CDR3nt: TGTGCTAGTGGTTTGGGGATTACAGGGGGGGGTGAAAAACTGTTTTTT

abundance: few
v_gene: TRBV28
d_gene: -
j_gene: TRBJ1-5
len: 15
CDR3aa: CASSLPGYSNQPQHF
CDR3nt: TGTGCCAGCAGTTTACCGGGATATAGCAATCAGCCCCAGCATTTT

abundance: -
v_gene: TRBV4-1
d_gene: -
j_gene: TRBJ1-4
len: 14
CDR3aa: CASSQGPGPEKLFF
CDR3nt: TGCGCCAGCAGCCAAGGACCAGGGCCTGAAAAACTGTTTTTT

abundance: -
v_gene: TRBV7-2
d_gene: -
j_gene: TRBJ1-4
len: 15
CDR3aa: CASSLALTTNEKLFF
CDR3nt: TGTGCCAGCAGCTTAGCGTTAACAACTAATGAAAAACTGTTTTTT

abundance: few
v_gene: TRBV28
d_gene: -
j_gene: TRBJ1-6
len: 16
CDR3aa: CASSKEQSSYNSPLHF
CDR3nt: TGTGCCAGCAGCAAGGAACAAAGCTCCTATAATTCACCCCTCCACTTT